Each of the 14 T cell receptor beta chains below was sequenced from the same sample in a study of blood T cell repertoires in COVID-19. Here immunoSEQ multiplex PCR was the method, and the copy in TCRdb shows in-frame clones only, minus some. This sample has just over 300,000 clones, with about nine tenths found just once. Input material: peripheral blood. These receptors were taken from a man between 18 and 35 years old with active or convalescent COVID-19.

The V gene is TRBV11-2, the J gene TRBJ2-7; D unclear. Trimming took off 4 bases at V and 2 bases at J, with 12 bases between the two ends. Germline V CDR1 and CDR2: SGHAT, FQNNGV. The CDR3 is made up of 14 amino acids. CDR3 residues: CASSSRQAAYEQYF. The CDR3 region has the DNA TGTGCCAGCAGCTCCCGCCAGGCTGCCTACGAGCAGTACTTC.

The CDR3 sequence: CASSQEAGGTYEQYF. CDR3 bases: TGTGCCAGCAGCCAAGAGGCAGGGGGCACCTACGAGCAGTACTTC. V gene TRBV3-1 (or the pseudogene TRBV3-2) combines with J gene TRBJ2-7; 8 bases line up with TRBD1. J was trimmed by 2 bases and V by 0 bases; bases with no gene match: 3. Germline assignment: CDR1 LGHDT and CDR2 YNNKEL (reference sequence). This CDR3 has 15 residues.

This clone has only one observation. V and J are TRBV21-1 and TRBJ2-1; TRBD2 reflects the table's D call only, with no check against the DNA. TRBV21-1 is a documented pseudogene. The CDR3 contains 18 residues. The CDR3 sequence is CASSKGNRGTGGINEQFF. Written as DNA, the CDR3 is TGTGCCAGCAGCAAAGGTAATAGGGGCACGGGAGGGATCAATGAGCAGTTCTTC.

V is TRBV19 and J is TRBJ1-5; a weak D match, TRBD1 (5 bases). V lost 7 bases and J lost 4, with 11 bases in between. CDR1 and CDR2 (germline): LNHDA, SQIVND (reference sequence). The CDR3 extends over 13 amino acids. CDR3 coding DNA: TGTGCCAGTACCCCGGGACTTAATCAGCCCCAGCATTTT. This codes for CASTPGLNQPQHF.

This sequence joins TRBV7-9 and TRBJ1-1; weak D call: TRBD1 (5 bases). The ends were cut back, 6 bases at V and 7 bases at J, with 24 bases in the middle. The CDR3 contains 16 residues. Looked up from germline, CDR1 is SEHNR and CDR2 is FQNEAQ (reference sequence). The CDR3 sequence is CASRPGGRGTAGEAFF. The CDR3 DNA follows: TGTGCCAGCAGACCCGGTGGGAGGGGAACTGCTGGTGAAGCTTTCTTT.

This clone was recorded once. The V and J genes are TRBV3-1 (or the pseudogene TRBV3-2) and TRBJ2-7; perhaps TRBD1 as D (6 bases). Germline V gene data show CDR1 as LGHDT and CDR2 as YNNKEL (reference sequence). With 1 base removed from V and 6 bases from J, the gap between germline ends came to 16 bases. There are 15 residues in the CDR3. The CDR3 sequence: CASSQGGRLEVEQYF. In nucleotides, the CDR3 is TGTGCCAGCAGCCAAGGGGGGCGCCTAGAGGTCGAGCAGTACTTC.

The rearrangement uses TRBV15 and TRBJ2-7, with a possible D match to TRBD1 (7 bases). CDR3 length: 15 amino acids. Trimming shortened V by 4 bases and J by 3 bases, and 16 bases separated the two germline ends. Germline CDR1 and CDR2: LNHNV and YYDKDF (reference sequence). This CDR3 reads CATSKRRRDSYEQYF. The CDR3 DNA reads TGTGCCACCAGCAAAAGAAGGAGGGACAGCTACGAGCAGTACTTC. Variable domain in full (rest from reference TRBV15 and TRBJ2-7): DAMVIQNPRYQVTQFGKPVTLSCSQTLNHNVMYWYQQKSSQAPKLLFHYYDKDFNNEADTPDNFQSRRPNTSFCFLDIRSPGLGDTAMYLCATSKRRRDSYEQYFGPGTRLTVT.

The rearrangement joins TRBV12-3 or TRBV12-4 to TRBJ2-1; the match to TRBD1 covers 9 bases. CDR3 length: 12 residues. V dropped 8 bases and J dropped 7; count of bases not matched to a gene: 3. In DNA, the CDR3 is TGTGCCAGCTTACAGGGGGCGAATGAGCAGTTCTTC. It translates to CASLQGANEQFF.

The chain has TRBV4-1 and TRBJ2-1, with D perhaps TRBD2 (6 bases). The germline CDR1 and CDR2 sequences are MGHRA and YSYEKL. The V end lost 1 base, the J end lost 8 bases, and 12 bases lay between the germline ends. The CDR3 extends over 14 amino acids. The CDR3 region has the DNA TGCGCCAGCAGCCAAGCGCCGACTAGTGATGAGCAGTTCTTC. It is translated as CASSQAPTSDEQFF.

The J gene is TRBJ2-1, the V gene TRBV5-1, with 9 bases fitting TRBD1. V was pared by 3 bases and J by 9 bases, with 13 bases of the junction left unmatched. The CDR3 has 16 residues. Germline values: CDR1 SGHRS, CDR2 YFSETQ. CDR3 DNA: TGCGCCAGCAGCTGGGGGACAGGGCTTATCGAGAGTGAGCAGTTCTTC. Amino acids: CASSWGTGLIESEQFF.

In DNA, the CDR3 is TGTGCCAGCAGACCTCCGAGACAGGGGCTCCCGCAGCCCCAGCATTTT. It is translated as CASRPPRQGLPQPQHF. The chain is built from TRBV27 and TRBJ1-5, with 8 bases matching TRBD1. The CDR3 spans 16 residues. Unmatched junction bases numbered 14, after V lost 6 bases and J lost 7 bases. CDR1 and CDR2 from the germline V gene are MNHEY and SMNVEV (reference sequence).

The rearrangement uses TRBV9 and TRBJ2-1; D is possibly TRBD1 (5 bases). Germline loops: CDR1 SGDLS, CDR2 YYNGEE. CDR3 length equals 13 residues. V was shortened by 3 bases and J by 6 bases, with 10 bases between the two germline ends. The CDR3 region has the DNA TGTGCCAGCAGCGCGAGTGGGGCCAATGAGCAGTTCTTC. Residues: CASSASGANEQFF.

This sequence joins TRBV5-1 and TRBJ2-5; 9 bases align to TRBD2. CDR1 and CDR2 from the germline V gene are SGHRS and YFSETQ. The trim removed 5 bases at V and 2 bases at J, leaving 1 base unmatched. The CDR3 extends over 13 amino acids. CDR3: CASSSGGQETQYF. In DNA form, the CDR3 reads TGCGCCAGCAGTAGCGGGGGACAAGAGACCCAGTACTTC.

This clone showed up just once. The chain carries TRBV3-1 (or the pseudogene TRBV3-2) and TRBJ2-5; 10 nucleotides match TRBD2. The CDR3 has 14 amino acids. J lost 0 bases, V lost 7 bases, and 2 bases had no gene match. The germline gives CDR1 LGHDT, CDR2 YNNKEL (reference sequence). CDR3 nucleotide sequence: TGTGCCAGCAATCTAGCGGGAGACCAAGAGACCCAGTACTTC. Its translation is CASNLAGDQETQYF.